Listed here is a single TCR beta chain. TCRdb's copy holds only in-frame clones and misses some; the assay was immunoSEQ multiplex PCR. The data hold more than 150,000 clones, with 80% to 90% observed a single time. The germline V gene encodes CDR1 MNHEY and CDR2 SVGAGI. Trimming removed 8 bases from V and 4 bases from J, with 13 bases in between. The CDR3 loop spans 13 amino acids. This record belongs to a study of blood T cell repertoires in COVID-19. Study context: Both acute and convalescent COVID-19 samples were obtained from the United States, Italy and Spain.

Input material: peripheral blood. V usage is TRBV6-5 and J usage is TRBJ2-3; possibly TRBD2 for D (6 bases). This receptor was taken from a man aged 35 to 55 with active or convalescent COVID-19. CDR3 amino acids: CASGTQGSDTQYF. The CDR3 nucleotides read TGTGCCAGCGGGACTCAGGGATCAGATACGCAGTATTTT.